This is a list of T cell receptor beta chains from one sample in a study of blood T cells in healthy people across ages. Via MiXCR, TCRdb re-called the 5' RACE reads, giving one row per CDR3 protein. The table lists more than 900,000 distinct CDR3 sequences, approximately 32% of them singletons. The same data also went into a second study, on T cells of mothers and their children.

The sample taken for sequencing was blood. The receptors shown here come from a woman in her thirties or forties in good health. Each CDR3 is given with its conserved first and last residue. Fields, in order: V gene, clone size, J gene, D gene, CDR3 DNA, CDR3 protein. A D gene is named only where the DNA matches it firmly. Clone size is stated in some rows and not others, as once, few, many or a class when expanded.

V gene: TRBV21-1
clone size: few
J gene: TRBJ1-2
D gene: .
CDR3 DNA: TGTGCCAGCAGCAAAGCAATCCTGATCCGGGACAGAGAGACTAACTATGGCTACACCTTC
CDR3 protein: CASSKAILIRDRETNYGYTF

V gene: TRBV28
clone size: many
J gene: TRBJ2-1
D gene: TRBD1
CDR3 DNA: TGTGCCAGCGGACAGGGTTGGTCATCCGATGAGCAGTTCTTC
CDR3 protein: CASGQGWSSDEQFF

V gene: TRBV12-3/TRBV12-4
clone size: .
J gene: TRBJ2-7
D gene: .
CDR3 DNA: TGTGCCAGCAGTTCCCAACGGCTACAACGGGACTCCTCCTACGAGCAGTACTTC
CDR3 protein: CASSSQRLQRDSSYEQYF

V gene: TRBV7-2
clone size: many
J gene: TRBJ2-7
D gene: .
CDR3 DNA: TGTGCCAGCAGCCGATACTACGAGCAGTACTTC
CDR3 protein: CASSRYYEQYF

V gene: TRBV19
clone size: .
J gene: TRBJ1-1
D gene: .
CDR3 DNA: TGTGCCAGTAGTATGAGGGGAGGGAACACTGAAGCTTTCTTT
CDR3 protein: CASSMRGGNTEAFF

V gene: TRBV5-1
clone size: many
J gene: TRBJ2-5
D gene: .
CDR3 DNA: TGCGCCAGCAGCCCGGACAACACCCAAGAGACCCAGTACTTC
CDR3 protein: CASSPDNTQETQYF

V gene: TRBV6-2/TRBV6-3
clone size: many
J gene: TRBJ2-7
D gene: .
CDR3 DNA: TGTGCCAGCAGTTACTCGATACAGTCCTACGAGCAGTACTTC
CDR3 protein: CASSYSIQSYEQYF

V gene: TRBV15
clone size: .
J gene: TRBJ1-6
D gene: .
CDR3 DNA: TGTGCCACCAGCCAGACAGGCATGGGTTCACCCCTCCACTTT
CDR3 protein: CATSQTGMGSPLHF

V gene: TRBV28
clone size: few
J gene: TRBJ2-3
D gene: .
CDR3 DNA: TGTGCCAGCAGGGGGTATACGCAGTATTTT
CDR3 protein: CASRGYTQYF

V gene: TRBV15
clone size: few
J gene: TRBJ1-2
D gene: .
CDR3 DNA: TGTGCCACCAGCAGAGATCTGCAGGGTGTTAACTATGGCTACACCTTC
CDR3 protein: CATSRDLQGVNYGYTF

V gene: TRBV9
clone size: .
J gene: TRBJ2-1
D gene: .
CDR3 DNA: TGTGCCAGCAGCGCCCAACCTACGCTTTACAATGAGCAGTTCTTC
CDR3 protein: CASSAQPTLYNEQFF

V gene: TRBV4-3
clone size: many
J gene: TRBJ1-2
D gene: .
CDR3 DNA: TGCGCCAGCAGCCAAGATCAAAGGGCCCGGGGGTATGGCTACACCTTC
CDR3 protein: CASSQDQRARGYGYTF

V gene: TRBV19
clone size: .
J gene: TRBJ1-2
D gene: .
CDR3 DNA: TGTGCCAGCGGTTTCGTCGGCTACACCTTC
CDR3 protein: CASGFVGYTF

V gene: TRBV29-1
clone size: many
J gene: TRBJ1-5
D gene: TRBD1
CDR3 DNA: TGCAGCGTCGGTACCGGGACAGGGGACCAGCCCCAGCATTTT
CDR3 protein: CSVGTGTGDQPQHF

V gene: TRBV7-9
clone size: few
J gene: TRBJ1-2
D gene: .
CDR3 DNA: TGTGCCAGCAGCTTAATGTCGACAGCGGACTATGGCTACACCTTC
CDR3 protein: CASSLMSTADYGYTF

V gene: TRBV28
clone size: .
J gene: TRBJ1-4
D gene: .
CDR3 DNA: TGTGCCAGCAGTTTTTTGAGGTCCTCAGAAAAACTGTTTTTT
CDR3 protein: CASSFLRSSEKLFF

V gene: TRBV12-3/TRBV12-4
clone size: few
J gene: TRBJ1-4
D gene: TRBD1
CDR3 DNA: TGTGCCAGCAGCGGGGACAGGGAGGTTTTTGAAAAACTGTTTTTT
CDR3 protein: CASSGDREVFEKLFF

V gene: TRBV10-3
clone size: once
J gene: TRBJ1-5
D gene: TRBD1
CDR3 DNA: TGTGCCATCAGTGAGTCCGGACAGGGGATCAGCAATCAGCCCCAGCATTTT
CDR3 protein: CAISESGQGISNQPQHF

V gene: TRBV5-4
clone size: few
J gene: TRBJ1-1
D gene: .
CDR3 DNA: TGTGCCAGCAGCCTAGGTTCGATTGGAGCTTTCTTT
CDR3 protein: CASSLGSIGAFF

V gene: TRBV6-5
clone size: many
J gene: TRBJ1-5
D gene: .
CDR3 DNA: TGTGCCAGCAGTTACGGTTTGGGTAATCAGCCCCAGCATTTT
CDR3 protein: CASSYGLGNQPQHF

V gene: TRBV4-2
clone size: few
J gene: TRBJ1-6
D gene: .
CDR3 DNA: TGTGCCAGCAGCCAAGACCTTGGTTCACCCCTCCACTTT
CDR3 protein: CASSQDLGSPLHF

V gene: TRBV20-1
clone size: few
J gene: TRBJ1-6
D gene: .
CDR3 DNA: TGCAGTGCTAGGGGGTTCCCTGGGGCTAATTCACCCCTCCACTTT
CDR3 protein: CSARGFPGANSPLHF

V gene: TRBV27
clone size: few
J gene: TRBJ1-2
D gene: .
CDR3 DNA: TGTGCCAGCAGTCCCGTCGCCACACAGGGACTGGGCTACACCTTC
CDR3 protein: CASSPVATQGLGYTF

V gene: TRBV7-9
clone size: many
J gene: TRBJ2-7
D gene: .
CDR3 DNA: TGTGCCAGTGGGTACGTGACCTACGAGCAGTACTTC
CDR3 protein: CASGYVTYEQYF

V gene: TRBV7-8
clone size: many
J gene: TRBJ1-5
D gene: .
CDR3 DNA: TGTGCCAGCAGCTTAGCGGACGGACCCAATCAGCCCCAGCATTTT
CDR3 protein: CASSLADGPNQPQHF

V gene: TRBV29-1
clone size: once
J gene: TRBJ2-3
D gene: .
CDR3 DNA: TGCAGCGTTACTGGGGGGTATACGCAGTATTTT
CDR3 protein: CSVTGGYTQYF

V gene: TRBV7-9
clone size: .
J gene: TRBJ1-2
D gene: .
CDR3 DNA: TGTGCCAGCAGCAGCAGGGAGACGGACTATGGCTACACCTTC
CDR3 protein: CASSSRETDYGYTF

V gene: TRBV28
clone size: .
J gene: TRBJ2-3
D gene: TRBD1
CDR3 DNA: TGTGCCCGCTACCGGGACAGCCAAACAGATACGCAGTATTTT
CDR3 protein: CARYRDSQTDTQYF

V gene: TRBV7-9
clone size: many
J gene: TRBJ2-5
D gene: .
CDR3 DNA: TGTGCCAGCAGCTTATCGGGGCACCAGGAGACCCAGTACTTC
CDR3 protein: CASSLSGHQETQYF

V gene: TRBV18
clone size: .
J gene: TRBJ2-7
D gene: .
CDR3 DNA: TGTGCCAGCTCACCAGGACGGGAACCCTACGAGCAGTACTTC
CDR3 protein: CASSPGREPYEQYF

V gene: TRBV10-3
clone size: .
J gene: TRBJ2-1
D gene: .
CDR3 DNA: TGTGCCATCAGCGCCGTGACAGGTATCCTGAACAATGAGCAGTTCTTC
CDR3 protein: CAISAVTGILNNEQFF

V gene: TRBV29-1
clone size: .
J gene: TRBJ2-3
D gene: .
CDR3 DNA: TGCAGCACCGACACAGATACGCAGTATTTT
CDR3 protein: CSTDTDTQYF

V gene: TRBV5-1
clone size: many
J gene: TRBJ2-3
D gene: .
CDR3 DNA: TGCGCCAGCCGCCTACTAGGGACTCTGAGTTCCGCAGATACGCAGTATTTT
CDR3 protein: CASRLLGTLSSADTQYF

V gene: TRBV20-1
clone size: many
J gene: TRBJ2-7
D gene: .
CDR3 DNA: TGCAGTGCTATCGACAGGTCCTACGAGCAGTACTTC
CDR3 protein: CSAIDRSYEQYF

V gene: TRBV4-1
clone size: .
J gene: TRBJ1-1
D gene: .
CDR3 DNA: TGCGCCAGCAGCCAAGGTTTAATTGACACTGAAGCTTTCTTT
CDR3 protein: CASSQGLIDTEAFF

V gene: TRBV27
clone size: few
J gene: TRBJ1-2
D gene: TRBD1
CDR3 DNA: TGTGCCAGCAGTGCCGACAGGGTGTGGAATGGCTACACCTTC
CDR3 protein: CASSADRVWNGYTF

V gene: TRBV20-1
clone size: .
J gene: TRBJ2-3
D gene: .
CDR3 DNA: TGCAGTGCTAGAGATAGGCGGCTAGGGGGAGATACGCAGTATTTT
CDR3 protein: CSARDRRLGGDTQYF

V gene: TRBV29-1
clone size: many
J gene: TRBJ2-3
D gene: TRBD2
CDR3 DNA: TGCAGCGCCTCAGACTTCACTAGCGGCTGGGATACGCAGTATTTT
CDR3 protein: CSASDFTSGWDTQYF

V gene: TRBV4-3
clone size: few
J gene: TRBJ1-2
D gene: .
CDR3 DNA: TGCGCCAGCAGCCAAGTATCGAGGCAGAACTATGGCTACACCTTC
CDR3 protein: CASSQVSRQNYGYTF

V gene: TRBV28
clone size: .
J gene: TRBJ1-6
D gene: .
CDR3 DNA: TGTGCCAGCATTCCGAGTTTACAGAATTCACCCCTCCACTTT
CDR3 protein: CASIPSLQNSPLHF

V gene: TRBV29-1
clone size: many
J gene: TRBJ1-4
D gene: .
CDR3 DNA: TGCAGCGTCCCAGGGGTACAACTGTTTTTT
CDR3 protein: CSVPGVQLFF

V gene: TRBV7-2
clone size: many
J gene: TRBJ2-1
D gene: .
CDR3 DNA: TGTGCCAGCAGCTTAGCCAGGTCGGATGAGCAGTTCTTC
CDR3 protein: CASSLARSDEQFF

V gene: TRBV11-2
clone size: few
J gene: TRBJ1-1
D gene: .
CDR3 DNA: TGTGCCAGTAACCTCGACGGGAACACTGAAGCTTTCTTT
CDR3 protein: CASNLDGNTEAFF

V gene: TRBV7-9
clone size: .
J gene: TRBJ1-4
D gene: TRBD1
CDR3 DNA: TGTGCCAGCAGCCTGGGGAGACTCGTGCTGGGACAGACTAATGAAAAACTGTTTTTT
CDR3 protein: CASSLGRLVLGQTNEKLFF

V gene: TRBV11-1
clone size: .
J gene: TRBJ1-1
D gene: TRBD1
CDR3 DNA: TGTGCCAGCAGCTTACAGCAGGGGGTGAACACTGAAGCTTTCTTT
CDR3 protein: CASSLQQGVNTEAFF

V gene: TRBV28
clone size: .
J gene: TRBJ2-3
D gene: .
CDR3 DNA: TGTGCCAGCAGCGTTGACCTTGTCCGGGGCACAGATACGCAGTATTTT
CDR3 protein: CASSVDLVRGTDTQYF

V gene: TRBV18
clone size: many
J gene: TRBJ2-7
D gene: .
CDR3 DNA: TGTGCCAGCTCACCGAGCGCCTCTGGCCAGGGGGAGCAGTACTTC
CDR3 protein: CASSPSASGQGEQYF

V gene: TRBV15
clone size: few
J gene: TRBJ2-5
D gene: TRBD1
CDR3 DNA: TGTGCCACCAGCCCCCGGACAGGGCGGGCAGAGACCCAGTACTTC
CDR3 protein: CATSPRTGRAETQYF

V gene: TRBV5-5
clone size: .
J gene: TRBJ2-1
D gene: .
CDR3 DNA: TGTGCCAGCAGCCCGACTAGCAGGGGGGCCTATAGCTACAATGAGCAGTTCTTC
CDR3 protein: CASSPTSRGAYSYNEQFF

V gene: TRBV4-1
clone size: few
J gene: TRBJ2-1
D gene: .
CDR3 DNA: TGCGCCAGCAGCCAGGGTTTCAGCTCCTACAATGAGCAGTTCTTC
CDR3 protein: CASSQGFSSYNEQFF

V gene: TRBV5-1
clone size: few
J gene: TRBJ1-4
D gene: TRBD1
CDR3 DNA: TGCGCCAGCAGCTTATACAGGGGGTCAGATGAAAAACTGTTTTTT
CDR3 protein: CASSLYRGSDEKLFF

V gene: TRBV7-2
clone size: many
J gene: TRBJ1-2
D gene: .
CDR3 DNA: TGTGCCAGCAGCTCCCCACGAGGACCACTTGGCTACACCTTC
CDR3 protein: CASSSPRGPLGYTF